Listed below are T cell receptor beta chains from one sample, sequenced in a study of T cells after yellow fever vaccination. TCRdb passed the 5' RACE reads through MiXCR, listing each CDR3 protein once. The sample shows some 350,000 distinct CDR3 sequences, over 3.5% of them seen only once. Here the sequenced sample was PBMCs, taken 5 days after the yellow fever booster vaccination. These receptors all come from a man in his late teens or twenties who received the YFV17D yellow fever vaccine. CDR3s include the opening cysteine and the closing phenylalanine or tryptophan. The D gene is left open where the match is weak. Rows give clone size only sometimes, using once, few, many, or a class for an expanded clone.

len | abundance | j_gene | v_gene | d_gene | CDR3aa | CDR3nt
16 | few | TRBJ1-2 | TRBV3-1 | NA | CASSQALGPRRNGYTF | TGTGCCAGCAGCCAAGCCCTCGGGCCCCGGAGGAATGGCTACACCTTC
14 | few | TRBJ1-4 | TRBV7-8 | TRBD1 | CASSRQGAGEKLFF | TGTGCCAGCAGCCGACAGGGGGCAGGAGAAAAACTGTTTTTT
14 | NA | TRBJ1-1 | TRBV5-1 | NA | CASSSSGGDTEAFF | TGCGCCAGCAGCTCCTCGGGAGGCGACACTGAAGCTTTCTTT
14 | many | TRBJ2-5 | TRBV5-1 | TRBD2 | CASSPSGGQETQYF | TGCGCCAGCAGCCCTAGCGGGGGCCAAGAGACCCAGTACTTC
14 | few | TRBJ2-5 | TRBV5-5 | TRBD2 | CASSFRLAAETQYF | TGTGCCAGCAGCTTTCGACTAGCGGCAGAGACCCAGTACTTC
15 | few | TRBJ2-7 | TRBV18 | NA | CASSPFGVRPDEQYF | TGTGCCAGCTCACCATTTGGGGTAAGGCCTGACGAGCAGTACTTC
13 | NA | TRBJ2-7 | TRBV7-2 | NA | CASSLPTSYEQYF | TGTGCCAGCAGCTTACCGACCTCCTACGAGCAGTACTTC
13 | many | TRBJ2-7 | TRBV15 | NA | CATSRDRGYEQYF | TGTGCCACCAGCAGAGATAGGGGCTACGAGCAGTACTTC
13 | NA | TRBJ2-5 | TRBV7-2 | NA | CASSLREPGTQYF | TGTGCCAGCAGCCTCCGGGAGCCCGGGACCCAGTACTTC
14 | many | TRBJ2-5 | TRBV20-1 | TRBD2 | CSAGPPGLQETQYF | TGCAGTGCCGGTCCACCGGGACTACAAGAGACCCAGTACTTC